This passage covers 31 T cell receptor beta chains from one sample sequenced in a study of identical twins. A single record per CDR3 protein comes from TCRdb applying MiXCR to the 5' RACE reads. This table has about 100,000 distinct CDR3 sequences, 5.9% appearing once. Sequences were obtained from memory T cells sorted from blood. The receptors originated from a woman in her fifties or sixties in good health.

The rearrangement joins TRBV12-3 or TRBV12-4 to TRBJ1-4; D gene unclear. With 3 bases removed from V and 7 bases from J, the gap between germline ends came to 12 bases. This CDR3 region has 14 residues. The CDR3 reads CASSLVGGREKLFF. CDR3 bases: TGTGCCAGCAGTTTGGTGGGAGGTCGTGAAAAACTGTTTTTT.

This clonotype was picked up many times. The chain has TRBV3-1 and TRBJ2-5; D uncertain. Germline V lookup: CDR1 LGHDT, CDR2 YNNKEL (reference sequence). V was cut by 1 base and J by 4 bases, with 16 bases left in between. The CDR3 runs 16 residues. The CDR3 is CASSQASVGLGETQYF. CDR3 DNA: TGTGCCAGCAGCCAAGCTTCAGTCGGGCTTGGAGAGACCCAGTACTTC.

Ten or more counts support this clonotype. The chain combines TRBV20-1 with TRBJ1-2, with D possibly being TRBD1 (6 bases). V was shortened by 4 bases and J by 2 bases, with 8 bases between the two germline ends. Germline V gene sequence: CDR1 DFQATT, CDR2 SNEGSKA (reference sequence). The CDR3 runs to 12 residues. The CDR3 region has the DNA TGCAGTGCTACAGGGGACAACTATGGCTACACCTTC. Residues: CSATGDNYGYTF.

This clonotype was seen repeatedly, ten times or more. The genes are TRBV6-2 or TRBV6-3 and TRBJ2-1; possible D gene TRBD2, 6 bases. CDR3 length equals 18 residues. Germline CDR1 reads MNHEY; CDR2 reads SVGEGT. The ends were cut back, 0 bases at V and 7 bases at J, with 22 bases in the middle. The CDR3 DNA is TGTGCCAGCAGTTACTCCCCGGCGGGAAAGAGAAGTGTGAATGAGCAGTTCTTC. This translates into CASSYSPAGKRSVNEQFF.

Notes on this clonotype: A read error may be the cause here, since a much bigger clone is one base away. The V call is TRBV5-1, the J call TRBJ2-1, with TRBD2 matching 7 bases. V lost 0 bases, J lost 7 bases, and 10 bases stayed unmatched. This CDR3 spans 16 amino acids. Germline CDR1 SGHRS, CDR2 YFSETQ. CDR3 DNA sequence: TGCGCCAGCAGCTTGGGATCCGGGGGGAATGGGAATGAGCAGTTCTTC. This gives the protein CASSLGSGGNGNEQFF.

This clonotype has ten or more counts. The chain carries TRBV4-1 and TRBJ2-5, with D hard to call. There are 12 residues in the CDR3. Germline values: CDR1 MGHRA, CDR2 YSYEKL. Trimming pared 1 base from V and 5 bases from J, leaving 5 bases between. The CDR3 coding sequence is TGCGCCAGCAGCCAAGTGTTCGAGACCCAGTACTTC. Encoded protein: CASSQVFETQYF.

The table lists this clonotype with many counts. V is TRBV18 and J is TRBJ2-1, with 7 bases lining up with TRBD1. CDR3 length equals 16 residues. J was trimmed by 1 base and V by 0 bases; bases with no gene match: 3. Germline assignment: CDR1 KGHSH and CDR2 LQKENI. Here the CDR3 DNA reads TGTGCCAGCTCACCACCGAACAGGGGTTCCTACAATGAGCAGTTCTTC. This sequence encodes CASSPPNRGSYNEQFF.

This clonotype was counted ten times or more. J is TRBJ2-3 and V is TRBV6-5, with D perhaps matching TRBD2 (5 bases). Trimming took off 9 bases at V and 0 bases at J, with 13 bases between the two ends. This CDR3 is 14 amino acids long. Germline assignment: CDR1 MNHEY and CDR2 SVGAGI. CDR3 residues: CARRPSPSTDTQYF. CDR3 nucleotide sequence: TGTGCCAGGCGACCTAGCCCGAGCACAGATACGCAGTATTTT.

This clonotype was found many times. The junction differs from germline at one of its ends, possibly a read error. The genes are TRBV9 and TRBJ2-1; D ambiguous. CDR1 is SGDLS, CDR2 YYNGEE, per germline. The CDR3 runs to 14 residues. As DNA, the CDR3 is TGTGCCAGCAGCTCAGTCCGGACCAGCTCCCCTAGGGTCTTC. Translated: CASSSVRTSSPRVF.

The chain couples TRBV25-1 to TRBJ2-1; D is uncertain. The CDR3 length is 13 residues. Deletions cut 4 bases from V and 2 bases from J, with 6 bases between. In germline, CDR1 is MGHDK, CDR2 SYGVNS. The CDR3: CASSGGAYNEQFF. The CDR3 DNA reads TGTGCCAGCAGTGGTGGGGCCTACAATGAGCAGTTCTTC.

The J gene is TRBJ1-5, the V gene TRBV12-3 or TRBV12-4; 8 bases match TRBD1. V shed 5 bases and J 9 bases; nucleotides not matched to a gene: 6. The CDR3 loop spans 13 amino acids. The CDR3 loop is CASSDRGLRPQHF. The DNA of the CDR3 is TGTGCCAGCAGTGACAGGGGTCTCCGGCCCCAGCATTTT.

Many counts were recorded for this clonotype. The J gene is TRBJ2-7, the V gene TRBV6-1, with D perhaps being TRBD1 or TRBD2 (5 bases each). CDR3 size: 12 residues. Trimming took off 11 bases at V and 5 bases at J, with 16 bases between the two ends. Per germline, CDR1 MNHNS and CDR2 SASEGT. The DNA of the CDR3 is TGTGCCGTCCAGGGAGAACGGAACGAGCAGTACGTC. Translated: CAVQGERNEQYV.

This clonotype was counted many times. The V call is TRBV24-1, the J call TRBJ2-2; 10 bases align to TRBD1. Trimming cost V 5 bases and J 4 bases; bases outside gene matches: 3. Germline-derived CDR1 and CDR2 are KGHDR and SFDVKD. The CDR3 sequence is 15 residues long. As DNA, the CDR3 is TGTGCCACCAGTGGACAGGGGGCGAGCACCGGGGAGCTGTTTTTT. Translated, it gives CATSGQGASTGELFF.

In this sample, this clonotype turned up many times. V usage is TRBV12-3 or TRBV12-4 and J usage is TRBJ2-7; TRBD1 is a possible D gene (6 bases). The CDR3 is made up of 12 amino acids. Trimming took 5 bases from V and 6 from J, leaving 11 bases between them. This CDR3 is CASSNTGTEQYV. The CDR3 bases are TGTGCCAGCAGTAACACAGGGACCGAGCAGTACGTC.

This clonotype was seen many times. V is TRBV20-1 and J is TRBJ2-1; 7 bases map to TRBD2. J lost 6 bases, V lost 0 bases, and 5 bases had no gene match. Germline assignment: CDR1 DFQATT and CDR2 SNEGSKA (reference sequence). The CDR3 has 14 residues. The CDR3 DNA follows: TGCAGTGCTAGAGATTGGGGGAGGGCCAATGAGCAGTTCTTC. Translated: CSARDWGRANEQFF.

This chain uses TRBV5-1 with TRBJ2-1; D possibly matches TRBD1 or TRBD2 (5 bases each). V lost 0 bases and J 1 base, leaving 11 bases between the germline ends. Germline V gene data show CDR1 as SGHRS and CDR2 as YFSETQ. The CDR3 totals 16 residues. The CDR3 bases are TGCGCCAGCAGCTTGGGATGGGACCAATCCTACAATGAGCAGTTCTTC. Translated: CASSLGWDQSYNEQFF.

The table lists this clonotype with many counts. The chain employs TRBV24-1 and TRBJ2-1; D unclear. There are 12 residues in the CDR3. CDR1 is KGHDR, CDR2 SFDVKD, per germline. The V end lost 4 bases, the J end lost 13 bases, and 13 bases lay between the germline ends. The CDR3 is CATSDPIRRQFF. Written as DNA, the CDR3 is TGTGCCACCAGTGACCCCATACGGCGTCAGTTCTTC.

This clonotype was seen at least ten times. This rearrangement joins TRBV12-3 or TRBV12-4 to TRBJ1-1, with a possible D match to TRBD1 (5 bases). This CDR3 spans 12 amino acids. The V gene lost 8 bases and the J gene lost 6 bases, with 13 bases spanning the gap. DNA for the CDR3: TGTGCCAGCGGGGGGAAAGGGGCTGAAGCTTTCTTT. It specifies CASGGKGAEAFF.

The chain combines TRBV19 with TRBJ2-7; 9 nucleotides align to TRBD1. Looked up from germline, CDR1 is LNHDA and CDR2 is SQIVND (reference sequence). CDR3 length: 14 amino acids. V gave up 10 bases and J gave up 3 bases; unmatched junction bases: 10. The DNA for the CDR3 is TGTGCCACTGCACAACAGGGGGCAGTCTACGAGCAGTACTTC. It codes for CATAQQGAVYEQYF. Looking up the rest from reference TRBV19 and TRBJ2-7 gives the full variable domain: DGGITQSPKYLFRKEGQNVTLSCEQNLNHDAMYWYRQDPGQGLRLIYYSQIVNDFQKGDIAEGYSVSREKKESFPLTVTSAQKNPTAFYLCATAQQGAVYEQYFGPGTRLTVT.

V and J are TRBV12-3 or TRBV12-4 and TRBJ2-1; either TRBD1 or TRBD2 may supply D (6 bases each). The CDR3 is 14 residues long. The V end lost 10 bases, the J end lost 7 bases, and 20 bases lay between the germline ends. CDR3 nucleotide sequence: TGTGCCACTCGGCGGGACATCCAGTATAATGAGCAGTTCTTC. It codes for CATRRDIQYNEQFF.

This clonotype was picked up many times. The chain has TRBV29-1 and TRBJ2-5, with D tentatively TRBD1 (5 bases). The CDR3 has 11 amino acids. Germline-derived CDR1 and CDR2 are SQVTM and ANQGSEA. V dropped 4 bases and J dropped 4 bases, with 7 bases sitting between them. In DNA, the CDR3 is TGCAGCGTTGTCCAGGGAGAGACCCAGTACTTC. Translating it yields CSVVQGETQYF.

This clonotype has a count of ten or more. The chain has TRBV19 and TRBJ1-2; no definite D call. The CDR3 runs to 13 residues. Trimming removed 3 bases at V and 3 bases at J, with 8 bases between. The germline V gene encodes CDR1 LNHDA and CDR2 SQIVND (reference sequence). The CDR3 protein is CASSIYRDYGYTF. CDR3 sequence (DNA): TGTGCCAGTAGTATTTATCGGGACTATGGCTACACCTTC.

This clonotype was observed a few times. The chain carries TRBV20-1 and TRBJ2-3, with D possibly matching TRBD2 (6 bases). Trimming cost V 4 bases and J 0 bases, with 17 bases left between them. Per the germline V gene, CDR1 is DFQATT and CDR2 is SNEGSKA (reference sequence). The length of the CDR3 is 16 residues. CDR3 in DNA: TGCAGTGCTACCAACATCGTCGGGACTAGCACAGATACGCAGTATTTT. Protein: CSATNIVGTSTDTQYF.

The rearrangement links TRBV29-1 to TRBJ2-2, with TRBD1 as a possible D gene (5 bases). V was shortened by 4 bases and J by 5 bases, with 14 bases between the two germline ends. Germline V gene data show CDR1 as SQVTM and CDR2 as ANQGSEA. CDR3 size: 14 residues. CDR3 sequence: CSVGLGTGTGELFF. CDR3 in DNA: TGCAGCGTTGGGCTAGGAACAGGAACCGGGGAGCTGTTTTTT.

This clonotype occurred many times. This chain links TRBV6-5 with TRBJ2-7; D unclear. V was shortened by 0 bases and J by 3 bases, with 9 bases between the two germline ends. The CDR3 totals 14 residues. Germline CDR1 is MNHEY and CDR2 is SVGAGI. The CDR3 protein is CASSYSGTDYEQYF. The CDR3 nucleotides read TGTGCCAGCAGTTACTCAGGAACCGACTACGAGCAGTACTTC.

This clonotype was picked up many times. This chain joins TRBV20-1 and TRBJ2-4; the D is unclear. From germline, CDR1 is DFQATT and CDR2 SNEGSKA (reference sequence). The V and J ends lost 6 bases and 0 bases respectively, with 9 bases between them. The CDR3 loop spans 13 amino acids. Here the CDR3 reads CSAEVEAKNIQYF. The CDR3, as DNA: TGCAGTGCCGAGGTGGAAGCCAAAAACATTCAGTACTTC.

The CDR3 protein is CASSFGGTDTQYF. For the CDR3, the DNA is TGCGCCAGCAGCTTCGGCGGCACAGATACGCAGTATTTT. This chain connects TRBV5-1 to TRBJ2-3; D is unclear. The CDR3 runs to 13 residues. With 2 bases removed from V and 1 base from J, the gap between germline ends came to 5 bases. Germline-derived CDR1 and CDR2 are SGHRS and YFSETQ. Based on the CDR3 plus reference TRBV5-1 and TRBJ2-3, the full variable domain is KAGVTQTPRYLIKTRGQQVTLSCSPISGHRSVSWYQQTPGQGLQFLFEYFSETQRNKGNFPGRFSGRQFSNSRSEMNVSTLELGDSALYLCASSFGGTDTQYFGPGTRLTVL.

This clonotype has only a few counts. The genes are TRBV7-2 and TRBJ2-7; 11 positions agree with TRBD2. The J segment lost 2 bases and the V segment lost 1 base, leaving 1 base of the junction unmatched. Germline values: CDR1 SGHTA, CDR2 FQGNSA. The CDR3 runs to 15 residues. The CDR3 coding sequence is TGTGCCAGCAGCTTAGAACTAGCGGGAGCCTACGAGCAGTACTTC. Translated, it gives CASSLELAGAYEQYF.

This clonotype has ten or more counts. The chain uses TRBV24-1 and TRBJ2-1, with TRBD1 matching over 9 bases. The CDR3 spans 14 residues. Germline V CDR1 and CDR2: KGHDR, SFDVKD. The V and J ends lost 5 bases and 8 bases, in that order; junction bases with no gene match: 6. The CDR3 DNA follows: TGTGCCACCAGTGTCGGGACAGGGTACGATGAGCAGTTCTTC. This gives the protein CATSVGTGYDEQFF.

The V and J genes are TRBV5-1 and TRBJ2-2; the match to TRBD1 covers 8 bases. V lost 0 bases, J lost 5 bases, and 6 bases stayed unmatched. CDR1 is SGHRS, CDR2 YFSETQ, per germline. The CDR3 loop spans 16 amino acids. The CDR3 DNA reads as TGCGCCAGCAGCTTGGTTTCAGGGGGCGGAACCGGGGAGCTGTTTTTT. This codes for CASSLVSGGGTGELFF.

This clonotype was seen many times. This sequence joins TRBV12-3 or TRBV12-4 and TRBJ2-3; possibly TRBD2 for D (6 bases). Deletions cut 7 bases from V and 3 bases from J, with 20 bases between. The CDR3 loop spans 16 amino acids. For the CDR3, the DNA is TGTGCCAGCACCCTTATGACGGGAGTCGGGACAGATACGCAGTATTTT. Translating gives CASTLMTGVGTDTQYF.